What follows are 24 T cell receptor beta chains derived from one specimen sequenced in a study of T cell responses to AZD1222 COVID-19 vaccine. Some clones are missing from TCRdb's copy, which holds only in-frame ones; the method was immunoSEQ multiplex PCR. Counted here are 70,000 or so clones, about four fifths occurring once; the ten biggest clones make up 5% to 6.5%. Sequencing was performed on peripheral blood, taken 28 days after the second AZD1222 dose. All receptors derive from an adult who received the AZD1222 COVID-19 vaccine.

This sequence joins TRBV9 and TRBJ2-2, with D perhaps TRBD1 or TRBD2 (6 bases each). The V gene's germline CDR1 is SGDLS and CDR2 YYNGEE. Trimming stripped 0 bases from V and 0 bases from J, with 9 bases between. The CDR3 consists of 16 residues. The CDR3 sequence: CASSVGGASNTGELFF. CDR3 DNA sequence: TGTGCCAGCAGCGTAGGGGGGGCGTCGAACACCGGGGAGCTGTTTTTT.

This clone was counted a single time. The genes are TRBV13 and TRBJ2-7; 11 bases match TRBD2. The V gene end was trimmed by 2 bases and the J gene end by 2 bases; junction bases not matched to a gene: 5. The CDR3 is 16 amino acids. Germline CDR1 reads PRHDT; CDR2 reads FYEKMQ (reference sequence). CDR3 sequence (DNA): TGTGCCAGCAGCTTACGTAGCGGGGGGGCAGCCTACGAGCAGTACTTC. Its translation: CASSLRSGGAAYEQYF.

The chain combines TRBV5-8 with TRBJ2-1, with 9 bases lining up with TRBD1. V trimming: 4 bases; J trimming: 2 bases; junction bases outside the gene matches: 7. CDR3 length equals 16 residues. The germline gives CDR1 SGHTS, CDR2 YDEGEE. DNA for the CDR3: TGTGCCAGCAGCACAGGACAGGGGCAGACCTACAATGAGCAGTTCTTC. It specifies CASSTGQGQTYNEQFF. Drawing the rest from reference TRBV5-8 and TRBJ2-1, the complete variable domain is EAGVTQSPTHLIKTRGQQATLRCSPISGHTSVYWYQQALGLGLQFLLWYDEGEERNRGNFPPRFSGRQFPNYSSELNVNALELEDSALYLCASSTGQGQTYNEQFFGPGTRLTVL.

The chain links TRBV6-5 to TRBJ1-4; a weak D match, TRBD1 (6 bases). V gave up 6 bases and J gave up 10 bases, with 12 bases separating them. The CDR3 totals 12 residues. CDR1 and CDR2 from the germline V gene are MNHEY and SVGAGI. The CDR3: CASSARGGKLFF. The CDR3 DNA reads TGTGCCAGCAGCGCCAGGGGTGGAAAACTGTTTTTT.

The chain joins TRBV19 to TRBJ2-3; either TRBD1 or TRBD2 may fit D (6 bases each). The V gene lost 6 bases and the J gene lost 4 bases, with 14 bases spanning the gap. CDR3 length: 14 amino acids. In germline, CDR1 is LNHDA, CDR2 SQIVND (reference sequence). The CDR3 here is CASRTGALADTQYF. The CDR3 region has the DNA TGTGCCAGTAGAACGGGGGCCTTGGCAGATACGCAGTATTTT.

The chain joins TRBV28 to TRBJ1-2; TRBD1 agrees at 9 bases. The CDR3 runs to 14 residues. In germline, CDR1 is MDHEN, CDR2 SYDVKM. V lost 3 bases, J lost 8 bases, and 7 bases stayed unmatched. CDR3 protein: CASSFGDRVGGYTF. The CDR3 DNA follows: TGTGCCAGCAGTTTCGGGGACAGGGTGGGCGGCTACACCTTC.

The CDR3 region is CASSPGGMNEQFF. As DNA, the CDR3 is TGTGCCAGCAGCCCCGGAGGAATGAATGAGCAGTTCTTC. The chain combines TRBV3-1 (or the pseudogene TRBV3-2) with TRBJ2-1; D might be TRBD2 (5 bases). CDR1 and CDR2 (germline): LGHDT, YNNKEL (reference sequence). V was pared by 4 bases and J by 7 bases, with 11 bases between. This CDR3 contains 13 residues.

The chain is built from TRBV28 and TRBJ1-5; D gene uncertain. Deletions cut 1 base from V and 6 bases from J, with 10 bases between. Germline assignment: CDR1 MDHEN and CDR2 SYDVKM. There are 14 residues in the CDR3. CDR3: CASSLYDGSQPQHF. In DNA, the CDR3 is TGTGCCAGCAGTTTATATGACGGGAGTCAGCCCCAGCATTTT. Full variable domain (remainder filled in from reference TRBV28 and TRBJ1-5): DVKVTQSSRYLVKRTGEKVFLECVQDMDHENMFWYRQDPGLGLRLIYFSYDVKMKEKGDIPEGYSVSREKKERFSLILESASTNQTSMYLCASSLYDGSQPQHFGDGTRLSIL.

This sequence joins TRBV11-2 and TRBJ1-2; D is possibly TRBD1 (6 bases). The V gene lost 5 bases and the J gene lost 7 bases, with 17 bases spanning the gap. The length of the CDR3 is 14 residues. Germline CDR1 reads SGHAT; CDR2 reads FQNNGV. The CDR3 region has the DNA TGTGCCAGCAGCCGGGGGGGGCTTATAACTGGCTACACCTTC. It yields the protein CASSRGGLITGYTF. The variable domain in full, completed from reference TRBV11-2 and TRBJ1-2, reads EAGVAQSPRYKIIEKRQSVAFWCNPISGHATLYWYQQILGQGPKLLIQFQNNGVVDDSQLPKDRFSAERLKGVDSTLKIQPAKLEDSAVYLCASSRGGLITGYTFGSGTRLTVV.

This chain joins TRBV29-1 and TRBJ1-2; maybe TRBD1 (5 bases). The CDR3 is 12 amino acids. V lost 3 bases, J lost 4 bases, and 9 bases lay in between. The germline CDR1 and CDR2 sequences are SQVTM and ANQGSEA. CDR3 loop: CSVDGGGYGYTF. CDR3 DNA sequence: TGCAGCGTTGACGGGGGGGGCTATGGCTACACCTTC. Supplemented by reference TRBV29-1 and TRBJ1-2, the full variable domain reads SAVISQKPSRDICQRGTSLTIQCQVDSQVTMMFWYRQQPGQSLTLIATANQGSEATYESGFVIDKFPISRPNLTFSTLTVSNMSPEDSSIYLCSVDGGGYGYTFGSGTRLTVV.

This clone was observed once. This chain joins TRBV4-1 and TRBJ2-2; D might be TRBD1 or TRBD2, each matching 5 bases. The CDR3 covers 14 residues. The germline V gene has CDR1 MGHRA and CDR2 YSYEKL. Trimming removed 4 bases from V and 7 bases from J, with 13 bases in between. CDR3 region: CASSPPWDDGELFF. CDR3 nucleotide sequence: TGCGCCAGCAGCCCCCCCTGGGACGACGGGGAGCTGTTTTTT.

The genes are TRBV7-9 and TRBJ1-1; no clear D. The CDR3 covers 15 residues. Germline CDR1 is SEHNR and CDR2 is FQNEAQ (reference sequence). The V end was cut by 1 base, the J end by 0 bases, with 9 bases between. CDR3 loop: CASSLVGQLNTEAFF. In nucleotides, the CDR3 is TGTGCCAGCAGCTTAGTCGGTCAGCTGAACACTGAAGCTTTCTTT. The full variable domain, in which reference TRBV7-9 and TRBJ1-1 provide the parts outside the CDR3, is DTGVSQNPRHKITKRGQNVTFRCDPISEHNRLYWYRQTLGQGPEFLTYFQNEAQLEKSRLLSDRFSAERPKGSFSTLEIQRTEQGDSAMYLCASSLVGQLNTEAFFGQGTRLTVV.

This clone occurred a few times. V usage is TRBV7-9 and J usage is TRBJ1-5, with TRBD1 identical over 9 bases. The CDR3 totals 15 residues. The V gene's germline CDR1 is SEHNR and CDR2 FQNEAQ (reference sequence). V lost 5 bases, J lost 5 bases, and 7 bases stayed unmatched. CDR3 nucleotide sequence: TGTGCCAGCAGCCACAAAGGGGACAGGGATCAGCCCCAGCATTTT. Translating gives CASSHKGDRDQPQHF.

Regarding this clone: This sample also contains other DNA sequences that code for the same CDR3. The chain joins TRBV11-3 to TRBJ2-1; possible D gene TRBD2, 7 bases. Germline CDR1 reads SGHNT; CDR2 reads YENEEA. With 3 bases removed from V and 2 bases from J, the gap between germline ends came to 14 bases. The CDR3 sequence is 16 residues long. The CDR3 sequence is CASSLNRGGTYNEQFF. The CDR3 nucleotides are TGTGCCAGCAGCTTGAATAGGGGGGGAACCTACAATGAGCAGTTCTTC. Supplemented by reference TRBV11-3 and TRBJ2-1, the full variable domain reads EAGVVQSPRYKIIEKKQPVAFWCNPISGHNTLYWYLQNLGQGPELLIRYENEEAVDDSQLPKDRFSAERLKGVDSTLKIQPAELGDSAVYLCASSLNRGGTYNEQFFGPGTRLTVL.

This chain connects TRBV4-3 to TRBJ2-7; 7 positions agree with TRBD1. Germline V CDR1 and CDR2: LGHNA, YSLEER. The CDR3 sequence is 15 residues long. V trimming: 2 bases; J trimming: 2 bases; junction bases outside the gene matches: 6. In DNA form, the CDR3 reads TGCGCCAGCAGCCAAACAGGGGCGATACCCTACGAGCAGTACTTC. Residues: CASSQTGAIPYEQYF.

The chain combines TRBV12-5 with TRBJ2-5; no clear D gene. Trimming took 7 bases from V and 5 from J, leaving 14 bases between them. CDR1 and CDR2 (germline): LGHNT, FRNRAP. This CDR3 spans 13 amino acids. The CDR3 DNA reads as TGTGCTAGTGCCCCCCCCGAGGAGGAGACCCAGTACTTC. It specifies CASAPPEEETQYF.

The chain has TRBV2 and TRBJ1-5, with D possibly being TRBD1 (6 bases). The CDR3 is made up of 16 amino acids. Germline loops: CDR1 SNHLY, CDR2 FYNNEI. The V and J ends lost 3 bases and 0 bases respectively, with 12 bases between them. The DNA of the CDR3 is TGTGCCAGCAGTGACGGCAGGGGCAATAGCAATCAGCCCCAGCATTTT. Translated: CASSDGRGNSNQPQHF.

The CDR3 bases are TGCGCCAGCAGCTCAACAGGATTTAATGAAAAACTGTTTTTT. As protein: CASSSTGFNEKLFF. The genes are TRBV5-1 and TRBJ1-4; the D gene is possibly TRBD1 (5 bases). The V and J ends lost 3 bases and 4 bases respectively, with 10 bases between them. The CDR3 runs to 14 residues. CDR1 is SGHRS, CDR2 YFSETQ, per germline.

The chain links TRBV15 to TRBJ2-6; 7 bases are shared with TRBD1. The CDR3 covers 16 residues. CDR1 is LNHNV and CDR2 is YYDKDF in the germline V gene (reference sequence). V lost 11 bases and J lost 0; bases outside the gene matches: 10. The CDR3: CAVRGQGYSGANVLTF. CDR3 DNA sequence: TGTGCCGTAAGGGGGCAGGGGTACTCTGGGGCCAACGTCCTGACTTTC.

The sample holds one count of this clone. V is TRBV4-2 and J is TRBJ1-2, with 7 nucleotides matching TRBD1. The CDR3 length is 13 residues. Trimming cost V 4 bases and J 3 bases; bases outside gene matches: 2. Germline V lookup: CDR1 LGHNA, CDR2 YNFKEQ. The CDR3 spells CASSRDRDYGYTF. The CDR3 DNA sequence: TGTGCCAGCAGCCGTGACAGGGACTATGGCTACACCTTC.

J is TRBJ2-2 and V is TRBV10-3; no definite D call. Trimming cost V 4 bases and J 0 bases, with 12 bases left between them. This CDR3 comprises 16 residues. Germline-derived CDR1 and CDR2 are ENHRY and SYGVKD. CDR3 amino acids: CAISVDGRANTGELFF. CDR3 DNA sequence: TGTGCCATCAGTGTGGATGGAAGAGCGAACACCGGGGAGCTGTTTTTT.

This clone was observed once. The gene calls are TRBV5-8 and TRBJ1-3; D gene uncertain. Trimming left V 0 bases short and J 0 bases short, with 7 bases between. From germline, CDR1 is SGHTS and CDR2 YDEGEE. There are 15 residues in the CDR3. In DNA form, the CDR3 reads TGTGCCAGCAGCTTGGCCGGCAGCTCTGGAAACACCATATATTTT. Its translation: CASSLAGSSGNTIYF.

V gene TRBV4-1 combines with J gene TRBJ2-7, with D maybe TRBD2 (5 bases). Germline CDR1 and CDR2: MGHRA and YSYEKL. CDR3 length: 16 amino acids. Trimming removed 2 bases from V and 1 base from J, with 15 bases in between. For the CDR3, the DNA is TGCGCCAGCAGCCAATTCTCACCGGGGAAATCCTACGAGCAGTACTTC. Its translation is CASSQFSPGKSYEQYF.

CDR3 region: CASSLTTDSNQPQHF. CDR3 nucleotides: TGCGCCAGCAGCTTAACCACTGATAGCAATCAGCCCCAGCATTTT. The gene calls are TRBV5-1 and TRBJ1-5, with D uncertain. Trimming pared 2 bases from V and 0 bases from J, leaving 9 bases between. Germline V gene data show CDR1 as SGHRS and CDR2 as YFSETQ. The CDR3 extends over 15 amino acids.